This is a list of T cell receptor beta chains from one sample in a study of T cell responses to AZD1222 COVID-19 vaccine. Measured with immunoSEQ multiplex PCR; TCRdb has only the in-frame clones, and not every one. The table lists some 120,000 clones, approximately 85% of them singletons. The source material was peripheral blood, sampled on day 0 of AZD1222 vaccination. Receptors originate from an adult in good health. The CDR3 runs from the conserved cysteine through the conserved F or W. Fields, in order: clone size, V gene, D gene, J gene, CDR3 protein, CDR3 DNA. The D gene is left open where the match is weak. Clone size is stated in some rows and not others, as once, few, many or a class when expanded.

abundance: .; v_gene: TRBV11-1; d_gene: TRBD1; j_gene: TRBJ1-1; CDR3aa: CASSSGQGVNTEAFF; CDR3nt: TGTGCCAGCAGCTCGGGACAGGGGGTGAACACTGAAGCTTTCTTT
abundance: .; v_gene: TRBV5-1; d_gene: TRBD1; j_gene: TRBJ2-1; CDR3aa: CASSLLGQGADEQFF; CDR3nt: TGCGCCAGCAGCTTACTTGGACAGGGGGCGGATGAGCAGTTCTTC
abundance: once; v_gene: TRBV3-1/TRBV3-2; d_gene: .; j_gene: TRBJ2-7; CDR3aa: CASTQQGGPTYEQYF; CDR3nt: TGTGCCAGCACCCAGCAGGGGGGCCCGACCTACGAGCAGTACTTC
abundance: .; v_gene: TRBV6-1; d_gene: .; j_gene: TRBJ1-1; CDR3aa: CASSEKMMNTEAFF; CDR3nt: TGTGCCAGCAGTGAAAAGATGATGAACACTGAAGCTTTCTTT
abundance: .; v_gene: TRBV12-3/TRBV12-4; d_gene: .; j_gene: TRBJ2-7; CDR3aa: CASSLRAAYEQYF; CDR3nt: TGTGCCAGCAGTTTAAGGGCAGCCTACGAGCAGTACTTC
abundance: few; v_gene: TRBV7-9; d_gene: .; j_gene: TRBJ1-2; CDR3aa: CASSPATVLGYTF; CDR3nt: TGTGCCAGCAGCCCTGCGACAGTTCTTGGCTACACCTTC
abundance: .; v_gene: TRBV21-1; d_gene: .; j_gene: TRBJ1-6; CDR3aa: CASSKRRTVSSPLHF; CDR3nt: TGTGCCAGCAGCAAAAGACGGACCGTGAGTTCACCCCTCCACTTT
abundance: .; v_gene: TRBV19; d_gene: .; j_gene: TRBJ1-1; CDR3aa: CASSIVGRTEAFF; CDR3nt: TGTGCCAGTAGTATAGTCGGCAGGACTGAAGCTTTCTTT
abundance: .; v_gene: TRBV7-9; d_gene: .; j_gene: TRBJ1-2; CDR3aa: CASSSETGGGSGYTF; CDR3nt: TGTGCCAGCAGCTCAGAGACCGGCGGGGGGAGCGGCTACACCTTC
abundance: once; v_gene: TRBV7-2; d_gene: TRBD2; j_gene: TRBJ2-3; CDR3aa: CASSFSGVSTDTQYF; CDR3nt: TGTGCCAGCAGCTTTAGCGGGGTTAGCACAGATACGCAGTATTTT
abundance: .; v_gene: TRBV15; d_gene: .; j_gene: TRBJ1-2; CDR3aa: CATSREEGDGYTF; CDR3nt: TGTGCCACCAGCAGAGAAGAGGGGGATGGCTACACCTTC
abundance: .; v_gene: TRBV4-1; d_gene: .; j_gene: TRBJ1-2; CDR3aa: CASSQGDSFSYGYTF; CDR3nt: TGCGCCAGCAGCCAAGGTGACAGCTTCTCCTATGGCTACACCTTC
abundance: .; v_gene: TRBV7-3; d_gene: .; j_gene: TRBJ2-5; CDR3aa: CASSSGGSETQYF; CDR3nt: TGTGCCAGCAGCTCCGGGGGATCGGAGACCCAGTACTTC
abundance: many; v_gene: TRBV3-1/TRBV3-2; d_gene: .; j_gene: TRBJ1-2; CDR3aa: CASSLRRSNYGYTF; CDR3nt: TGTGCCAGCAGCCTTCGGAGGTCAAACTATGGCTACACCTTC
abundance: .; v_gene: TRBV5-5; d_gene: .; j_gene: TRBJ1-5; CDR3aa: CASSPGGNNQPQHF; CDR3nt: TGTGCCAGCAGCCCGGGGGGAAACAATCAGCCCCAGCATTTT
abundance: .; v_gene: TRBV7-3; d_gene: TRBD1; j_gene: TRBJ2-5; CDR3aa: CASRGDRGWKETQYF; CDR3nt: TGTGCCAGCAGGGGGGACAGGGGTTGGAAAGAGACCCAGTACTTC
abundance: .; v_gene: TRBV11-2; d_gene: TRBD1; j_gene: TRBJ2-7; CDR3aa: CASSRRGQGSTYEQYF; CDR3nt: TGTGCCAGCAGCCGCAGGGGACAGGGTTCAACCTACGAGCAGTACTTC
abundance: .; v_gene: TRBV7-9; d_gene: TRBD1; j_gene: TRBJ1-2; CDR3aa: CASSWDPRDRSYGYTF; CDR3nt: TGTGCCAGCAGCTGGGACCCCCGGGACAGGTCTTATGGCTACACCTTC
abundance: .; v_gene: TRBV29-1; d_gene: .; j_gene: TRBJ2-2; CDR3aa: CSFSQRTGELFF; CDR3nt: TGCAGCTTCTCCCAGAGAACCGGGGAGCTGTTTTTT
abundance: .; v_gene: TRBV3-1/TRBV3-2; d_gene: .; j_gene: TRBJ2-5; CDR3aa: CASSQDKVWTQYF; CDR3nt: TGTGCCAGCAGCCAAGATAAGGTGTGGACCCAGTACTTC
abundance: .; v_gene: TRBV9; d_gene: TRBD2; j_gene: TRBJ2-1; CDR3aa: CASSVAAGVRNEQFF; CDR3nt: TGTGCCAGCAGCGTAGCAGCGGGAGTTCGCAATGAGCAGTTCTTC
abundance: .; v_gene: TRBV7-8; d_gene: TRBD1; j_gene: TRBJ1-5; CDR3aa: CASSFGTDSNQPQHF; CDR3nt: TGTGCCAGCAGCTTTGGGACAGATAGCAATCAGCCCCAGCATTTT
abundance: .; v_gene: TRBV11-2; d_gene: TRBD2; j_gene: TRBJ2-5; CDR3aa: CASSPRGASGSGGETQYF; CDR3nt: TGTGCCAGCAGTCCCCGGGGGGCTAGCGGGAGTGGGGGAGAGACCCAGTACTTC
abundance: .; v_gene: TRBV18; d_gene: .; j_gene: TRBJ1-5; CDR3aa: CASSPSGVSNQPQHF; CDR3nt: TGTGCCAGCTCACCATCGGGGGTAAGCAATCAGCCCCAGCATTTT
abundance: .; v_gene: TRBV5-1; d_gene: TRBD2; j_gene: TRBJ2-1; CDR3aa: CASRAGLAGAEQFF; CDR3nt: TGCGCCAGCAGGGCGGGACTAGCGGGAGCTGAGCAGTTCTTC
abundance: .; v_gene: TRBV11-2; d_gene: .; j_gene: TRBJ2-7; CDR3aa: CASRSSAKYEQYF; CDR3nt: TGTGCCAGCAGATCGTCGGCGAAATACGAGCAGTACTTC
abundance: .; v_gene: TRBV28; d_gene: .; j_gene: TRBJ2-7; CDR3aa: CASSSPREDYEQYF; CDR3nt: TGTGCCAGCAGTAGCCCCAGGGAGGATTACGAGCAGTACTTC
abundance: .; v_gene: TRBV5-3; d_gene: .; j_gene: TRBJ1-6; CDR3aa: CARSLTGSVGNSPLHF; CDR3nt: TGTGCCAGAAGCTTGACAGGGTCGGTAGGGAATTCACCCCTCCACTTT
abundance: once; v_gene: TRBV20-1; d_gene: TRBD1; j_gene: TRBJ2-5; CDR3aa: CSASFMGQQETQYF; CDR3nt: TGCAGTGCTAGTTTTATGGGACAGCAAGAGACCCAGTACTTC
abundance: .; v_gene: TRBV19; d_gene: .; j_gene: TRBJ1-3; CDR3aa: CASSATGRIFSGNTIYF; CDR3nt: TGTGCCAGTAGTGCGACAGGTCGGATTTTCTCTGGAAACACCATATATTTT